The 5 T cell receptor beta chains below were found in one sample sequenced in a study of vaccination effects on CD4 cells after COVID-19. These receptors' targets are unknown. Only in-frame clones appear in the TCRdb table, and some are missing; sequencing was by immunoSEQ multiplex PCR. The sample has fewer than 75,000 clones; around 85% are singletons. Researchers isolated CD4+ T cells once about eleven days of culture had elapsed. Each participant was administered two doses of either the BNT162b2 or the mRNA-1273 vaccine. The sequencing used CD4+ T cells from PBMCs cultured without peptide, collected after COVID-19 vaccination. Receptor source: a human donor who received a COVID-19 vaccine.

CDR3 coding DNA: TGTGCCAGCAGTGACTGGGACGGTCAAGAGACCCAGTACTTC. It yields the protein CASSDWDGQETQYF. This rearrangement joins TRBV6-4 to TRBJ2-5, with D perhaps TRBD1 or TRBD2 (5 bases each). The CDR3 has 14 amino acids. CDR1 is MRHNA, CDR2 SNTAGT, per germline. Trimming removed 1 base at V and 2 bases at J, with 8 bases between.

The chain links TRBV2 to TRBJ2-3; no clear D gene. Germline CDR1 reads SNHLY; CDR2 reads FYNNEI. V was clipped by 5 bases and J by 0 bases, with 9 bases between them. The CDR3 covers 14 residues. Here the CDR3 reads CASSRQTSTDTQYF. The CDR3 nucleotides read TGTGCCAGCAGTCGTCAAACTAGCACAGATACGCAGTATTTT.

V is TRBV24-1 and J is TRBJ1-5, with D perhaps matching TRBD1 (5 bases). CDR1 and CDR2 (germline): KGHDR, SFDVKD. V dropped 10 bases and J dropped 1 base, with 10 bases sitting between them. There are 13 residues in the CDR3. CDR3 loop: CATSGTSNQPQHF. In nucleotides, the CDR3 is TGTGCCACGTCCGGGACCAGCAATCAGCCCCAGCATTTT.

This clone was recorded only once. The chain is built from TRBV6-5 and TRBJ2-2; D is perhaps TRBD1 or TRBD2 (6 bases each). The CDR3 sequence is 16 residues long. CDR1 MNHEY and CDR2 SVGAGI come from the germline V gene. The ends were cut back, 3 bases at V and 1 base at J, with 12 bases in the middle. CDR3 sequence reads: CASSYSRGLNTGELFF. The CDR3 bases are TGTGCCAGCAGTTATAGTCGGGGGCTGAACACCGGGGAGCTGTTTTTT.

The gene calls are TRBV7-8 and TRBJ1-1; D gene uncertain. The V and J ends lost 5 bases and 0 bases respectively, with 7 bases between them. Per the germline V gene, CDR1 is SGHVS and CDR2 is FQNEAQ. The CDR3 spans 13 residues. The CDR3 loop is CASSTLMNTEAFF. The CDR3 nucleotides read TGTGCCAGCAGCACCCTCATGAACACTGAAGCTTTCTTT.